This is a list of T cell receptor beta chains from one sample in a study of T cells of healthy individuals. One entry per CDR3 protein results from TCRdb running MiXCR on the 5' RACE reads. The table shows around 98,000 distinct CDR3 sequences, with approximately 16% occurring only once. All receptors come from a human donor in good health. CDR3s include the opening cysteine and the closing phenylalanine or tryptophan. D genes are given only for firm matches. A clone size is listed for some rows: how often the clone was seen (once, few, many), or a class if it is expanded.

V: TRBV2
D: TRBD2
J: TRBJ2-1
size: many
DNA: TGTGCCAGCAGTGAATTAGGACTAGCGGGAGGGATTGGCAATGAGCAGTTCTTC
CDR3: CASSELGLAGGIGNEQFF

V: TRBV13
D: TRBD2
J: TRBJ2-1
size: many
DNA: TGTGCCAGCAGCTTAGGACTAGCGGGAGTACGGGAGCAGTTCTTC
CDR3: CASSLGLAGVREQFF

V: TRBV24-1
D: NA
J: TRBJ2-7
size: few
DNA: TGTGCCACCAGTGATTCGGGTACAGCCTACGAGCAGTACTTC
CDR3: CATSDSGTAYEQYF

V: TRBV7-3
D: TRBD1
J: TRBJ2-5
size: NA
DNA: TGTGCCAGCAGCTTACTAGGGACAGGGGGCGTGGAGACCCAGTACTTC
CDR3: CASSLLGTGGVETQYF

V: TRBV20-1
D: NA
J: TRBJ2-1
size: NA
DNA: TGCAGTGCACGGACGTCCCCTTCCTACAATGAGCAGTTCTTC
CDR3: CSARTSPSYNEQFF

V: TRBV15
D: NA
J: TRBJ1-1
size: many
DNA: TGTGCCACCAGCAGAGATCCGGTTCCCACTGAAGCTTTCTTT
CDR3: CATSRDPVPTEAFF

V: TRBV25-1
D: NA
J: TRBJ1-6
size: NA
DNA: TGTGCCAGCATGACGGGGGCTTCACCCCTCCACTTT
CDR3: CASMTGASPLHF

V: TRBV7-9
D: NA
J: TRBJ2-2
size: few
DNA: TGTGCCAGCAGCGCTGGGGGGCCGGCCGGGGAGCTGTTTTTT
CDR3: CASSAGGPAGELFF

V: TRBV4-2
D: NA
J: TRBJ1-1
size: many
DNA: TGTGCCAGCAGCCAAGACAGACAGAACACTGAAGCTTTCTTT
CDR3: CASSQDRQNTEAFF

V: TRBV20-1
D: NA
J: TRBJ2-7
size: NA
DNA: TGCAGTGCTAGCTCCAGGACCTACGAGCAGTACTTC
CDR3: CSASSRTYEQYF

V: TRBV16
D: NA
J: TRBJ1-1
size: many
DNA: TGTGCCAGCAGCCAATCCGCCAGGGTGGATGCTGAAGCTTTCTTT
CDR3: CASSQSARVDAEAFF

V: TRBV13
D: NA
J: TRBJ2-3
size: NA
DNA: TGTGCCAGCAGCTTAGTCGGGAGTAGCACAGATACGCAGTATTTT
CDR3: CASSLVGSSTDTQYF

V: TRBV7-7
D: NA
J: TRBJ2-7
size: NA
DNA: TGTGCCAGCAGCCAGGCCTCTTCGGGACACCAATACGAGCAGTACTTC
CDR3: CASSQASSGHQYEQYF

V: TRBV7-8
D: NA
J: TRBJ2-7
size: NA
DNA: TGTGCCAGCAGCTTAGGGGCCCACTCCTACGAGCAGTACTTC
CDR3: CASSLGAHSYEQYF

V: TRBV7-8
D: NA
J: TRBJ1-4
size: few
DNA: TGTGCCAGCAGCTTGGAACCGAGGGGAAAACTGTTTTTT
CDR3: CASSLEPRGKLFF

V: TRBV2
D: TRBD2
J: TRBJ2-7
size: many
DNA: TGTGCCCTACGACTAGCGGGTACCTACGAGCAGTACTTC
CDR3: CALRLAGTYEQYF

V: TRBV4-2
D: NA
J: TRBJ1-6
size: few
DNA: TGTGCCAGCAGCCATGAGGGAGTGAATTCACCCCTCCACTTT
CDR3: CASSHEGVNSPLHF

V: TRBV5-1
D: NA
J: TRBJ2-2
size: many
DNA: TGCGCCAGCAGCTTGGAGGGAGCAACCGGGGAGCTGTTTTTT
CDR3: CASSLEGATGELFF

V: TRBV4-1
D: NA
J: TRBJ1-1
size: few
DNA: TGCGCCAGCAGCCGCCCCCATATGAACACTGAAGCTTTCTTT
CDR3: CASSRPHMNTEAFF

V: TRBV6-5
D: NA
J: TRBJ2-2
size: many
DNA: TGTGCCAGCAGTTACTCGTCGGTGGCGAACACCGGGGAGCTGTTTTTT
CDR3: CASSYSSVANTGELFF

V: TRBV28
D: NA
J: TRBJ1-5
size: NA
DNA: TGTGCCAGCAGTTTAGGGGGAGTTAAGAGAAGGGGTCAGCCCCAGCATTTT
CDR3: CASSLGGVKRRGQPQHF

V: TRBV7-2
D: TRBD2
J: TRBJ2-5
size: few
DNA: TGTGCCAGCAGCATCCTAGCGGGGGTAGAGACCCAGTACTTC
CDR3: CASSILAGVETQYF

V: TRBV11-2
D: TRBD2
J: TRBJ2-7
size: NA
DNA: TGTGCCAGCAGCTCCTGGCGGGTGACTAGCCCAGGGTACGAGCAGTACTTC
CDR3: CASSSWRVTSPGYEQYF

V: TRBV20-1
D: NA
J: TRBJ1-6
size: few
DNA: TGCAGTGCCCTAACAGGTTCCTATAATTCACCCCTCCACTTT
CDR3: CSALTGSYNSPLHF

V: TRBV10-3
D: NA
J: TRBJ2-3
size: NA
DNA: TGTGCCATCAGTGAGTCTGAGGGCACCACAGATACGCAGTATTTT
CDR3: CAISESEGTTDTQYF